Sequencing of this TCR beta chain was carried out in a study of T cells after somatic rescue of genetic block. Clones were read by immunoSEQ multiplex PCR, and TCRdb kept only the in-frame ones, dropping some. Here the sample spans 95,000 to 120,000 clones, around nine tenths being singletons. The CDR3 runs to 16 residues. Germline loops: CDR1 MNHEY, CDR2 SMNVEV (reference sequence). The V segment lost 5 bases and the J segment 7 bases; nucleotides outside the gene matches: 9. This sequence was found in a woman aged 18 to 35. The J gene is TRBJ2-1, the V gene TRBV27; 12 bases fit TRBD1. The sequencing input was peripheral blood mononuclear cells (PBMCs). In nucleotides, the CDR3 is TGTGCCAGCAGTCCAAGGGACAGGGGGCGCAGGAATGAGCAGTTCTTC. Its protein product is CASSPRDRGRRNEQFF.